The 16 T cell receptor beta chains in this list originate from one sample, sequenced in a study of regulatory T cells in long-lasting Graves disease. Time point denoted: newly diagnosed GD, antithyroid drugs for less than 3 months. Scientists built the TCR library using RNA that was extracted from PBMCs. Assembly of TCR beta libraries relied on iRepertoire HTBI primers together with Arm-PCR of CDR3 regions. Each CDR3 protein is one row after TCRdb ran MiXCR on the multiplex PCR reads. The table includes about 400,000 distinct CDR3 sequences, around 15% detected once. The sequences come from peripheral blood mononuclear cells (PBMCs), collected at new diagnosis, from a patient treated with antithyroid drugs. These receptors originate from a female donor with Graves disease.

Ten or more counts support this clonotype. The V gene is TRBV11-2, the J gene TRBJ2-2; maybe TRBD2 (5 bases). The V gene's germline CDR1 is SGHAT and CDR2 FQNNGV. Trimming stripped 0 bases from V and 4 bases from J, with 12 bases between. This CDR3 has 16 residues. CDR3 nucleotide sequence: TGTGCCAGCAGCTTAGATCGGGCAGGACTCACCGGGGAGCTGTTTTTT. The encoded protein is CASSLDRAGLTGELFF.

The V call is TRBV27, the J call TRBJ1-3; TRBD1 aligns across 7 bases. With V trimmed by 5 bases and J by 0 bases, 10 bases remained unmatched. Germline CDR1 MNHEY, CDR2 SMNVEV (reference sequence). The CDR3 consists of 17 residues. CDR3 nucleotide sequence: TGTGCCAGCAGTCTACCCGGACAGGAGGTCTCTGGAAACACCATATATTTT. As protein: CASSLPGQEVSGNTIYF.

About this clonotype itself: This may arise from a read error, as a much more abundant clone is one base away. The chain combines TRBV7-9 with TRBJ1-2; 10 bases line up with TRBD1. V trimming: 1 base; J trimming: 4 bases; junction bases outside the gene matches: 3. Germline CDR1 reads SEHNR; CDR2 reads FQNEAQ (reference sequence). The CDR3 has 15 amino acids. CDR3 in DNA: TGTGCCAGCAGCTTAGATCGGACAGGGGGCTATGGCTACACCTTC. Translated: CASSLDRTGGYGYTF.

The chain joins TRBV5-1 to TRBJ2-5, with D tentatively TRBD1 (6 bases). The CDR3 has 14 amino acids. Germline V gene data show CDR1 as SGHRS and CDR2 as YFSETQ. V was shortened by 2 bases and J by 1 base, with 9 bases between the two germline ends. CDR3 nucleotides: TGCGCCAGCAGCTTCCTGGACAGCCAAGAGACCCAGTACTTC. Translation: CASSFLDSQETQYF.

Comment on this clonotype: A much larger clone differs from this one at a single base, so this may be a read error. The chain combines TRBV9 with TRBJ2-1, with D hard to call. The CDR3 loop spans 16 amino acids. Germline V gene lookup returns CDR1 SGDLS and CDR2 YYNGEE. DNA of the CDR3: TGTGCCAGCAGCTTCCAAGCGAGGAGCTCCTACAATGAGCAGCTCTTC. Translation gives CASSFQARSSYNEQLF.

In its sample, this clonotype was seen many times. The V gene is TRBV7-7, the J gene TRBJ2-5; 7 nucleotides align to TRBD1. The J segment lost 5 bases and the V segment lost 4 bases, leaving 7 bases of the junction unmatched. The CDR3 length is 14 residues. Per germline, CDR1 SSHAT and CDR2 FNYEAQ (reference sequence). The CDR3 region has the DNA TGTGCCAGCAGCTCGACAACAGGGGATGAGACCCAGTACTTC. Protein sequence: CASSSTTGDETQYF.

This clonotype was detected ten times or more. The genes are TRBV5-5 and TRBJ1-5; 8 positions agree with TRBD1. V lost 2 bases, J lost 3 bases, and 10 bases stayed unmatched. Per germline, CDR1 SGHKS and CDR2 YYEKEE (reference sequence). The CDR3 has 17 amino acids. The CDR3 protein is CASSLRPGQGHNQPQHF. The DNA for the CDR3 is TGTGCCAGCAGCTTACGACCTGGACAGGGACACAATCAGCCCCAGCATTTT.

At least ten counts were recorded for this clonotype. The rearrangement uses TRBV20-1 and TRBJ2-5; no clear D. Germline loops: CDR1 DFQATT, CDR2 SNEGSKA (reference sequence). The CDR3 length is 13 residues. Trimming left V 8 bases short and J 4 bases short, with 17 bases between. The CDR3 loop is CSNLRPYRETQYF. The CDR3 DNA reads TGCAGTAACTTAAGACCCTACAGAGAGACCCAGTACTTC.

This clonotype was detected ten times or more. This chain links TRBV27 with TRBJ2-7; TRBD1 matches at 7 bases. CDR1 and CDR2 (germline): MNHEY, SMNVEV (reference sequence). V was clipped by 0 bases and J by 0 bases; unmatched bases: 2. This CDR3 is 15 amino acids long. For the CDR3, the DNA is TGTGCCAGCAGTTTATCAGGGACAGCCTCCTACGAGCAGTACTTC. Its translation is CASSLSGTASYEQYF.

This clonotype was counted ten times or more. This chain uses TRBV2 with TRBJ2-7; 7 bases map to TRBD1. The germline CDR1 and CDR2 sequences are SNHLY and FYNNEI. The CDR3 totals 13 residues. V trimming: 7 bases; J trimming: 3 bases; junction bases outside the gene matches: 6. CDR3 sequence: CASNRDSNYEQYF. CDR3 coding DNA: TGTGCCAGCAACCGGGACAGTAACTACGAGCAGTACTTC.

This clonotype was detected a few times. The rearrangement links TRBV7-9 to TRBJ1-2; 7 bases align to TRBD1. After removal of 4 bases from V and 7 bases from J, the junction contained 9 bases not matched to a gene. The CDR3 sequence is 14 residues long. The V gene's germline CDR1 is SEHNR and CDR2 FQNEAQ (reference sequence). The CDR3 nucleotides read TGTGCCAGCAGCTCAACTACAGGGGATTCTGGCTACACCTTC. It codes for CASSSTTGDSGYTF.

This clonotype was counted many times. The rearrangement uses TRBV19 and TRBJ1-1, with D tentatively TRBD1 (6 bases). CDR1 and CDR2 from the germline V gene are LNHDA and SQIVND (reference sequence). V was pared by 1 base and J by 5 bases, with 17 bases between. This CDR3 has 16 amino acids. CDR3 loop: CASSIVQGIVWTEAFF. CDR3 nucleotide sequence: TGTGCCAGTAGTATAGTCCAGGGGATAGTTTGGACTGAAGCTTTCTTT.

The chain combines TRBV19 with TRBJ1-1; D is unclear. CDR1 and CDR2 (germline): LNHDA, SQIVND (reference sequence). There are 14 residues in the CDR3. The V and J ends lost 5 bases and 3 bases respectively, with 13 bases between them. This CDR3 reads CASSLRGGDTEAFF. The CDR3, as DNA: TGTGCCAGTAGTCTGAGAGGTGGGGACACTGAAGCTTTCTTT.

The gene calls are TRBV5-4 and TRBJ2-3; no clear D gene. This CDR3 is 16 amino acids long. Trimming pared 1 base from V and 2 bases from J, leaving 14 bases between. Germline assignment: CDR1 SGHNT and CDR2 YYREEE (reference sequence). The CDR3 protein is CASSLSQSFSTDTQYF. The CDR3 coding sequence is TGTGCCAGCAGCTTGTCCCAGAGTTTCTCCACAGATACGCAGTATTTT.

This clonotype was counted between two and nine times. The CDR3 is CASSLEGGRGSDEKLFF. CDR3 bases: TGTGCCAGCAGCTTGGAAGGGGGGAGAGGGAGTGATGAAAAACTGTTTTTT. The rearrangement joins TRBV5-5 to TRBJ1-4; the D gene is possibly TRBD1 (6 bases). Trimming took off 0 bases at V and 6 bases at J, with 18 bases between the two ends. The germline V gene encodes CDR1 SGHKS and CDR2 YYEKEE (reference sequence). The CDR3 length is 17 residues.

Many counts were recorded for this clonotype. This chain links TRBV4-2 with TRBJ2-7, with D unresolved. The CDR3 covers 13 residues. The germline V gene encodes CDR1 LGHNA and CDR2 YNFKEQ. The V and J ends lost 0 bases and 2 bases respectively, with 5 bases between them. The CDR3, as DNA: TGTGCCAGCAGCCAAGATGGGACCTACGAGCAGTACTTC. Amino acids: CASSQDGTYEQYF.